This TCR beta chain was retrieved from a study of T cell responses to AZD1222 COVID-19 vaccine. Study-level points and caveats: AZD1222 recipients seropositive at baseline numbered only 5 or 6. The breadth and depth of Spike-specific TCRs increased once two AZD1222 doses had been given. Mostly white British, mostly female donors; authors suggested clonal diversity may be underestimated.

The CDR3 contains 16 residues. The ends were cut back, 0 bases at V and 0 bases at J, with 11 bases in the middle. Germline V gives CDR1 MNHEY, CDR2 SMNVEV (reference sequence). As for this clone: What it recognizes is unknown.

The protocol was immunoSEQ multiplex PCR, while the TCRdb copy is restricted to in-frame clones and leaves out a portion. This table holds around 150,000 clones, roughly 90% found once. V gene TRBV27 combines with J gene TRBJ1-1; D remains ambiguous. Here the sequenced sample was peripheral blood, taken on day 0 of AZD1222 vaccination. The TCR was taken from an adult in good health. The CDR3 DNA reads TGTGCCAGCAGTTTATCGGCCGGTGGGATGAACACTGAAGCTTTCTTT. Amino acid sequence: CASSLSAGGMNTEAFF.